This T cell receptor (beta chain) is from a study of blood T cell repertoires in COVID-19. In the study overall: Samples representing acute and convalescent COVID-19 were sourced from the United States, Italy and Spain.

This CDR3 comprises 14 residues. Germline loops: CDR1 MNHEY, CDR2 SVGAGI. The junction had 3 bases not matched to a gene; V was cut back by 4 bases and J by 1 base. TCRdb's copy holds only in-frame clones and misses some; the assay was immunoSEQ multiplex PCR. The table records 95,000 to 130,000 clones, over 80% of them present only once. The clonotype comes from a man aged 25-45 years with acute or convalescent COVID-19. This chain links TRBV6-5 with TRBJ1-2, with 7 bases matching TRBD1. Material: peripheral blood. CDR3 sequence reads: CASSLHRGNYGYTF. The CDR3 bases are TGTGCCAGCAGTTTACACAGGGGTAACTATGGCTACACCTTC.